This T cell receptor beta chain was profiled in a study of shared clonotypes between healthy human individuals. Study-wide points: Across subsets, estimated richness was generally greater for naive than for memory populations. Only blood was sampled, and tissue TCR repertoires likely differ from blood ones. Since donors were few, the genetic and exposure-history diversity represented was limited.

Trimming removed 4 bases from V and 9 bases from J, with 14 bases in between. CDR1 and CDR2 (germline): LGHNA, YNFKEQ. The CDR3 totals 13 residues. Original processing notes: In the immunoSEQ data, sequences were junction-only and lacked quality scores, so filtering differed. Sequencing used immunoSEQ multiplex PCR; TCRdb keeps in-frame clones, though not all of them. The D gene and trimming were derived from the DNA, and the V and J assignments and clone size from that table. The table includes more than 2,000,000 clones, about 92% detected once. This clone appeared once. No antigen is known for it. The sample was naive CD4+ T cells sorted from blood. Noted subset: CD45RA+ positively selected. This chain joins TRBV4-2 and TRBJ2-3; D may be TRBD1 (6 bases). The receptor comes from a man younger than 30 in good health. The CDR3 DNA reads as TGTGCCAGCAGCCGGGGGCTCGAGGGGACGCAGTATTTT. Its protein product is CASSRGLEGTQYF.